This T cell receptor (beta chain) was identified in a study of CD8+ T cells in alopecia areata. Study-wide context: Treated patients received oral tofacitinib, 5 to 10 mg twice daily. For 6 to 18 months, tofacitinib was taken, and 6 months off drug followed. Whole-study findings and limits: For patients receiving tofacitinib, scalp clonality and expanded CD8+ clones among the top 100 significantly decreased.

Once RNA had been extracted, it was reverse transcribed into cDNA to act as the sequencing template. Generated by immunoSEQ multiplex PCR, the TCRdb table keeps only in-frame clones and is missing some. The top ten hold around 1.4% of the sample, which has 200,000 to 250,000 clones, under 75% seen once. Treatment given: oral pan-JAK inhibitor, 5-10 mg twice daily. Patients with alopecia areata provided lesional scalp punch biopsies as well as peripheral blood. Turning to this clone: What it recognizes is unknown.

The input for sequencing was CD4+ T cells sorted from blood, taken at week 4, from a patient treated with tofacitinib. The TCR sequence derives from a human donor with alopecia areata.

The CDR3, as DNA: TGCGCCAGCAGCGGCTCGGGTCTACCATCTTCGGGGGAGCAGTACTTC. It encodes CASSGSGLPSSGEQYF. The rearrangement uses TRBV5-1 and TRBJ2-7, with D possibly being TRBD2 (5 bases). Deletions cut 4 bases from V and 7 bases from J, with 24 bases between. This CDR3 region has 16 residues. Germline V gene lookup returns CDR1 SGHRS and CDR2 YFSETQ.